This T cell receptor (beta chain) appears in the sequencing data of a study of shared clonotypes between healthy human individuals. Every donor was a Caucasian adult from Nashville, Tennessee. The data were produced by immunoSEQ multiplex PCR, yet TCRdb's version contains in-frame clones alone and is incomplete. In the table there are about 490,000 clones, about three quarters of which are singletons. Sequencing input: PBMCs. This clonotype originated in a woman between 35 and 50 years old in good health. Some clones in this sample may be carry-over from other donors' samples.

The CDR3 nucleotides read TGCGCCAGCAGCCAAGATTGGGGGACAGGGCAAGGCTACACCTTC. Protein product: CASSQDWGTGQGYTF. The chain couples TRBV4-1 to TRBJ1-2, with 9 positions matching TRBD1. The CDR3 has 15 amino acids. Germline CDR1 and CDR2: MGHRA and YSYEKL. With V trimmed by 0 bases and J by 8 bases, 7 bases remained unmatched.